This TCR beta chain is drawn from a study of blood T cells in healthy people across ages. Primed by a sample-barcoded 5' primer and a J-beta primer mix, a second PCR proceeded for about 7 to 11 cycles. TCRdb analysed the 5' RACE reads with MiXCR anew, one entry per CDR3 protein. This sample carries 600,000 to 900,000 distinct CDR3 sequences, more than 25% of them seen once, and the ten largest clones take approximately 2.9%. From germline, CDR1 is SEHNR and CDR2 FQNEAQ (reference sequence). Trimming shortened V by 2 bases and J by 5 bases, and 24 bases separated the two germline ends. The CDR3 runs 18 residues. A further study also used this sample, focusing on T cells of mothers and their children. That publication notes: Sequencing returned over 8 million TCR beta CDR3 reads per mother and several million per child.

The sample consisted of blood. This clonotype was sampled from a boy aged 5-17 years in good health. The chain uses TRBV7-9 and TRBJ2-5; D assignment may be TRBD1 or TRBD2 (5 bases each). In nucleotides, the CDR3 is TGTGCCAGCAGCTTACCCGACCGGACGGGCATGGGGACCGAGACCCAGTACTTC. It specifies CASSLPDRTGMGTETQYF.